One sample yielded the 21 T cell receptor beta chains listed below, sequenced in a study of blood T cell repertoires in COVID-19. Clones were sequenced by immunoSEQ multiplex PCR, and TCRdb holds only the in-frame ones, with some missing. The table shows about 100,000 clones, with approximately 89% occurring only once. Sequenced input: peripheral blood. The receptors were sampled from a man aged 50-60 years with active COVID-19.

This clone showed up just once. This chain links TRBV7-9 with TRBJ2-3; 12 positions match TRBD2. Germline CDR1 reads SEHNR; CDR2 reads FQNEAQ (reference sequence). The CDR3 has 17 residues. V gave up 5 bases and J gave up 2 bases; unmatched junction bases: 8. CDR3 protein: CASSVGLAGLHTDTQYF. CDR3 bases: TGTGCCAGCAGCGTTGGACTAGCGGGGCTCCACACAGATACGCAGTATTTT.

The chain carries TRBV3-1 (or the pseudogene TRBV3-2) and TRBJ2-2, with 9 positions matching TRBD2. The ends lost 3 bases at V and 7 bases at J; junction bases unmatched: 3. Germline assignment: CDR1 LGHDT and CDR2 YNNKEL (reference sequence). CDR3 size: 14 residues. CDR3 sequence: CASSQLREGGELFF. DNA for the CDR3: TGTGCCAGCAGCCAGCTGCGGGAGGGCGGGGAGCTGTTTTTT.

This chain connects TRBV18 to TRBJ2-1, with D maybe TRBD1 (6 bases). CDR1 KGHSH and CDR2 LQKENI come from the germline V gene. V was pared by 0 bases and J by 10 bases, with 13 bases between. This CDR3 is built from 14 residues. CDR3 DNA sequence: TGTGCCAGCTCACCACCCTCGTCAGACAGGGAGCAGTTCTTC. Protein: CASSPPSSDREQFF.

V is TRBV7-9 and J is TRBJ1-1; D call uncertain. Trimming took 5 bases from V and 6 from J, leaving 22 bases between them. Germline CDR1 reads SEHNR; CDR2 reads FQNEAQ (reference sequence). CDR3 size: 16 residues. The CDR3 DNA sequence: TGTGCCAGCAGCCATCGGGCCGACTGGGAGGGTGCTGAAGCTTTCTTT. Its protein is CASSHRADWEGAEAFF.

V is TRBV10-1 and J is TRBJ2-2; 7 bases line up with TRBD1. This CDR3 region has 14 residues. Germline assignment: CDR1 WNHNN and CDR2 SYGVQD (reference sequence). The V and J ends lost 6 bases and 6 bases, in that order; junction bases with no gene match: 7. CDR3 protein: CASRKRQGSGELFF. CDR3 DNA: TGCGCCAGCAGAAAAAGACAGGGATCCGGGGAGCTGTTTTTT.

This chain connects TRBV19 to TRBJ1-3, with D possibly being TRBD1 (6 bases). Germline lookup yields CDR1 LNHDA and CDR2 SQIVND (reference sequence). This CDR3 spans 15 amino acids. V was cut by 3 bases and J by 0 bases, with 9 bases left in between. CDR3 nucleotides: TGTGCCAGTAGTATGGACAGATACTCTGGAAACACCATATATTTT. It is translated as CASSMDRYSGNTIYF.

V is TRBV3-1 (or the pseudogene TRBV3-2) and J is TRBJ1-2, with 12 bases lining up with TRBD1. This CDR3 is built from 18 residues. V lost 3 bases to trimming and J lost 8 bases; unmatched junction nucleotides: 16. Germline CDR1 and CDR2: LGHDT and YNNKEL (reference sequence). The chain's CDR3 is CASSQKAPLGQGAWGYTF. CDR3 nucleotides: TGTGCCAGCAGCCAGAAAGCGCCACTGGGACAGGGGGCTTGGGGCTACACCTTC.

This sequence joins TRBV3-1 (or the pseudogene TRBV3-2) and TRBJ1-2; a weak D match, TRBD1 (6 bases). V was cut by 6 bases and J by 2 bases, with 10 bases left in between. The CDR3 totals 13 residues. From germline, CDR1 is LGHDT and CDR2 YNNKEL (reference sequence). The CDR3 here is CASSRTENYGYTF. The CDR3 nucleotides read TGTGCCAGCAGTCGGACAGAGAACTATGGCTACACCTTC.

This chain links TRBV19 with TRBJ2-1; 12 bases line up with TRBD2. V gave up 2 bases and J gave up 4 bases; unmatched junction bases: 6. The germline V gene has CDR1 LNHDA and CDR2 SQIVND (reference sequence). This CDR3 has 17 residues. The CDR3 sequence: CASSISLAGGNYNEQFF. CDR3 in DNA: TGTGCCAGTAGTATAAGTCTAGCGGGAGGGAATTACAATGAGCAGTTCTTC.

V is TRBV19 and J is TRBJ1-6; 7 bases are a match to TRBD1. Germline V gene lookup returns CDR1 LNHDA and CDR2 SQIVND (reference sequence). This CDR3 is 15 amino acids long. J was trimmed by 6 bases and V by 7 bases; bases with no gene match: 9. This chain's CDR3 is CASNEDRASNSPLHF. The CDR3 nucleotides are TGTGCCAGTAACGAAGACAGGGCGAGTAATTCACCCCTCCACTTT.

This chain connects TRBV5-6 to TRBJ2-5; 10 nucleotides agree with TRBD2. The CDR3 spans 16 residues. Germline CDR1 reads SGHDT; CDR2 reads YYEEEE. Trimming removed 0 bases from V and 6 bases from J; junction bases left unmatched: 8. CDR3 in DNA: TGTGCCAGCAGCTTGGACCCCGCTAGCGGGAGTAAGACCCAGTACTTC. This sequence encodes CASSLDPASGSKTQYF. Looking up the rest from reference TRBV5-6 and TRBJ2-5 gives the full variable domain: DAGVTQSPTHLIKTRGQQVTLRCSPKSGHDTVSWYQQALGQGPQFIFQYYEEEERQRGNFPDRFSGHQFPNYSSELNVNALLLGDSALYLCASSLDPASGSKTQYFGPGTRLLVL.

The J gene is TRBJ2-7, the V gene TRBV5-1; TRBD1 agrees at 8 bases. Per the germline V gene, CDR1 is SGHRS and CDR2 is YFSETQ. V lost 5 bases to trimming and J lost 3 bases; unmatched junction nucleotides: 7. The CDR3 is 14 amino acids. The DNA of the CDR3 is TGCGCCAGCAGTCCCCCGGACAGGGACTACGAGCAGTACTTC. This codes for CASSPPDRDYEQYF.

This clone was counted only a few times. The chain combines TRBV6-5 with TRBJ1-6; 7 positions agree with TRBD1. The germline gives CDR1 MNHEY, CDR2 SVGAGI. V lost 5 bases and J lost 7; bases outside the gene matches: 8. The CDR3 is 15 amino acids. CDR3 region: CASSPRDSHNSPLHF. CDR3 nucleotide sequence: TGTGCCAGCAGTCCCCGGGACAGCCACAATTCACCCCTCCACTTT.

CDR3 DNA: TGTGCCAGCAGTTACTCGAGCGTCATTAGGGGAAACACCATATATTTT. Protein product: CASSYSSVIRGNTIYF. This chain connects TRBV6-5 to TRBJ1-3, with D unresolved. The CDR3 spans 16 residues. The V gene lost 0 bases and the J gene lost 4 bases, with 13 bases spanning the gap. CDR1 is MNHEY and CDR2 is SVGAGI in the germline V gene.

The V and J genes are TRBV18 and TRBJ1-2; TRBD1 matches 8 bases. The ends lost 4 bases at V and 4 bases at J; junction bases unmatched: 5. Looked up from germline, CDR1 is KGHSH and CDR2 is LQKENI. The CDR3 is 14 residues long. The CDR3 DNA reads TGTGCCAGCTCACAGGTTACAGGGGGCTATGGCTACACCTTC. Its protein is CASSQVTGGYGYTF.

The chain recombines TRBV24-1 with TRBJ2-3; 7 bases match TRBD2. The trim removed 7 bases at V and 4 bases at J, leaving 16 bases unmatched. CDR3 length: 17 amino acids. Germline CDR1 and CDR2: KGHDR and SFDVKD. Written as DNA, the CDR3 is TGTGCCACCAGCTCCGGAAGATATCGGGGGGAGTCAGATACGCAGTATTTT. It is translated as CATSSGRYRGESDTQYF.

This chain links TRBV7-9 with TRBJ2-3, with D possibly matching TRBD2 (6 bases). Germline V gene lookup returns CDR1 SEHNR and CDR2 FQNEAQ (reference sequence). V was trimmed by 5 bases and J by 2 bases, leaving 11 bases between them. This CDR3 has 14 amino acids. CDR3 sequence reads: CASSRDFLTDTQYF. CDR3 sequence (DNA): TGTGCCAGCAGCAGGGACTTCCTCACAGATACGCAGTATTTT.

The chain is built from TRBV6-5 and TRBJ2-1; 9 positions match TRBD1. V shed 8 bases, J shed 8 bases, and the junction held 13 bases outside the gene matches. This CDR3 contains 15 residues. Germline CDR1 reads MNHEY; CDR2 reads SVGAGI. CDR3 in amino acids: CASGIWTGVSDEQFF. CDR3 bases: TGTGCCAGCGGGATTTGGACAGGGGTTTCTGATGAGCAGTTCTTC.

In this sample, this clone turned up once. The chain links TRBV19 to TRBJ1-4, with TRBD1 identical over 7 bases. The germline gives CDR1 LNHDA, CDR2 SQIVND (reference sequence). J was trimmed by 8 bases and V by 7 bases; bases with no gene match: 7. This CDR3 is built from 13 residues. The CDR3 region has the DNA TGTGCCAGTAAACCGGCAGGGGGAGAAAAACTGTTTTTT. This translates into CASKPAGGEKLFF.

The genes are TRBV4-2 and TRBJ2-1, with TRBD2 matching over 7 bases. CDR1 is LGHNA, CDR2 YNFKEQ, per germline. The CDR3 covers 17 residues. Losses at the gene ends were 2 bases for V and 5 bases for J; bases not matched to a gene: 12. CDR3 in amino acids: CASSQFGGGDLNNEQFF. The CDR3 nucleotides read TGTGCCAGCAGCCAATTCGGTGGGGGGGACTTAAACAATGAGCAGTTCTTC.

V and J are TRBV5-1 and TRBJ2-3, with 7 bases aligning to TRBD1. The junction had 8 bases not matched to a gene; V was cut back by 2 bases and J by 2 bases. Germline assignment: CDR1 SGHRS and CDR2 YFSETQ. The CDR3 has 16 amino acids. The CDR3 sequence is CASSFGTASSTDTQYF. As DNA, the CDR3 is TGCGCCAGCAGCTTCGGGACAGCTTCTTCCACAGATACGCAGTATTTT.